The clone carrying this T cell receptor beta chain has just one count. The germline CDR1 and CDR2 sequences are SGHAT and FQNNGV. The trim removed 1 base at V and 8 bases at J, leaving 10 bases unmatched. The CDR3 runs 15 residues. One entry per CDR3 protein results from TCRdb running MiXCR on the 5' RACE reads. The sample lists 120,000 or so distinct CDR3 sequences, 15% to 20% occurring once. The data were taken from a study of T-cell memory formation after mild COVID-19. The genes are TRBV11-2 and TRBJ1-1; 7 nucleotides match TRBD1. The TCR comes from a man younger than 35 who had mild COVID-19 (a few samples of this study predate the infection). Cell type and time point are not known. Sample: PBMCs or a T cell subset sorted from them (not recorded which). In DNA form, the CDR3 reads TGTGCCAGCAGCTTAGCCTTGACTCGACAGGGCGAAGCTTTCTTT. As protein: CASSLALTRQGEAFF.